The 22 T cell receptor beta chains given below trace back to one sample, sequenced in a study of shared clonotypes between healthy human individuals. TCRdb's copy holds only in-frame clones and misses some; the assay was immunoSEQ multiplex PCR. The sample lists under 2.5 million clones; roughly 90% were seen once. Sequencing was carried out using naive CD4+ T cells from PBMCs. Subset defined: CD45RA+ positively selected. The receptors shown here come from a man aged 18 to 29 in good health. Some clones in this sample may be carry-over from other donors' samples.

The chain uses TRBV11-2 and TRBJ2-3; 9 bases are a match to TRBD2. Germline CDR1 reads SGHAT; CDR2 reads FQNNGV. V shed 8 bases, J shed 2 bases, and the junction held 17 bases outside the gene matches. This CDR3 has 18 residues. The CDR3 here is CASAKGRVAGAATDTQYF. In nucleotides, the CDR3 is TGTGCCAGCGCGAAGGGTAGGGTAGCGGGAGCCGCCACAGATACGCAGTATTTT.

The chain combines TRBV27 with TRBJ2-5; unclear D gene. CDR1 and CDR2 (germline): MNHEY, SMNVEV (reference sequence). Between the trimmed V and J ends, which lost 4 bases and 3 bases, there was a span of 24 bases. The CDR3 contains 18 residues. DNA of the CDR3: TGTGCCAGCAGTTCTAGATTAACCCCGGGCAGGCGTGAAGAGACCCAGTACTTC. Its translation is CASSSRLTPGRREETQYF.

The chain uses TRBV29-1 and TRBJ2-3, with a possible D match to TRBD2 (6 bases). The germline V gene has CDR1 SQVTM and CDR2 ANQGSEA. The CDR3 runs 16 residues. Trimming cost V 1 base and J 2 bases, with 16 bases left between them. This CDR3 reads CSVEVGWGDSTDTQYF. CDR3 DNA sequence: TGCAGCGTTGAAGTGGGATGGGGGGACTCCACAGATACGCAGTATTTT.

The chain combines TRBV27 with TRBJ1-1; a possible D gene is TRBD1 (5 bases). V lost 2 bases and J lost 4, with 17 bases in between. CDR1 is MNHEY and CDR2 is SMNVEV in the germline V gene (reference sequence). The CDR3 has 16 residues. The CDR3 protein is CASSLGRLRGGTEAFF. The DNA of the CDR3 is TGTGCCAGCAGTTTAGGACGCCTCCGTGGGGGCACTGAAGCTTTCTTT.

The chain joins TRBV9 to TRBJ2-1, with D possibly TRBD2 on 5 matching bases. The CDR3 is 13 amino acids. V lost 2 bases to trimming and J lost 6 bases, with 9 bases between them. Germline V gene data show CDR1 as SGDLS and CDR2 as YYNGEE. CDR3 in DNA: TGTGCCAGCAGCGTGGGAGTCTCCAATGAGCAGTTCTTC. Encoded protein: CASSVGVSNEQFF.

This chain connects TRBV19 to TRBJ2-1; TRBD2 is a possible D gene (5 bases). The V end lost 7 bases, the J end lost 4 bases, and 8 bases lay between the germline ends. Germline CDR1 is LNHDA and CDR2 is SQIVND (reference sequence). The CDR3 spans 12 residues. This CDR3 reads CASTRDYNEQFF. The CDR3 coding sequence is TGTGCCAGTACGAGGGATTACAATGAGCAGTTCTTC.

The DNA of the CDR3 is TGTGCCAGCAGCCAAGTGGACAGAGGGACTCAGCCCCAGCATTTT. It encodes CASSQVDRGTQPQHF. V usage is TRBV4-2 and J usage is TRBJ1-5; D perhaps matches TRBD1 (6 bases). CDR1 is LGHNA, CDR2 YNFKEQ, per germline. The CDR3 covers 15 residues. V lost 1 base, J lost 6 bases, and 13 bases lay in between.

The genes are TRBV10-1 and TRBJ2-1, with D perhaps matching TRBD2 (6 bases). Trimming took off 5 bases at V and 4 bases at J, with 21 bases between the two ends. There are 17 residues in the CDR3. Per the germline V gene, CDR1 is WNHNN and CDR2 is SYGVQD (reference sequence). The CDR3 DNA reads TGCGCCAGCAGTCGGGGGTGGGCCGCGCAGGAGTACAATGAGCAGTTCTTC. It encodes CASSRGWAAQEYNEQFF.

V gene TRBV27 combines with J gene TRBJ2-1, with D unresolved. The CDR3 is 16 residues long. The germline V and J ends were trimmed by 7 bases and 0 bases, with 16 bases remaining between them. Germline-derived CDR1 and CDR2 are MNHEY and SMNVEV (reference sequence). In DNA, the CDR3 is TGTGCCAGCACCCCGGTCGGCGGTTACTCCTACAATGAGCAGTTCTTC. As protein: CASTPVGGYSYNEQFF.

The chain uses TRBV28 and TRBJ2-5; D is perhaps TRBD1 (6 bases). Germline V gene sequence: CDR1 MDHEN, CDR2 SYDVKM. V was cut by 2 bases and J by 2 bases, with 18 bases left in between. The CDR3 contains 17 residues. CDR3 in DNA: TGTGCCAGCAGTTTAAGAATACTTAGGACAGATCAAGAGACCCAGTACTTC. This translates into CASSLRILRTDQETQYF.

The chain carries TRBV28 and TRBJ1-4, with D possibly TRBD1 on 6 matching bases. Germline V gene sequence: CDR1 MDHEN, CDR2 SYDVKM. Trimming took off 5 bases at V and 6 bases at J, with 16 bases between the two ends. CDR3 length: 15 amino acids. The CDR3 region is CASSRGGATDEKLFF. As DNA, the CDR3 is TGTGCCAGCAGTCGCGGGGGGGCGACTGATGAAAAACTGTTTTTT.

As DNA, the CDR3 is TGCGCCAGCAGCCTGGACGCAGAGACCCAGTACTTC. Amino acid sequence: CASSLDAETQYF. The chain has TRBV5-1 and TRBJ2-5; no reliable D call. The CDR3 is 12 amino acids. Trimming took off 4 bases at V and 4 bases at J, with 8 bases between the two ends. CDR1 SGHRS and CDR2 YFSETQ come from the germline V gene.

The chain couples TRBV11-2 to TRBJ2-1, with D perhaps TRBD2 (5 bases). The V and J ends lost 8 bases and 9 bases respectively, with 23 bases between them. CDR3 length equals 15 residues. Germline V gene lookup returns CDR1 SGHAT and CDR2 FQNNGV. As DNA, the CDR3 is TGTGCCAGCCGCAACACAGCACCGGACCGGGGTGAGCAGTTCTTC. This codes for CASRNTAPDRGEQFF.

The CDR3 region is CGGANTGELFF. CDR3 bases: TGCGGCGGGGCGAACACCGGGGAGCTGTTTTTT. The chain combines TRBV29-1 with TRBJ2-2, with TRBD2 as a possible D gene (6 bases). This CDR3 spans 11 amino acids. Germline V gene lookup returns CDR1 SQVTM and CDR2 ANQGSEA.

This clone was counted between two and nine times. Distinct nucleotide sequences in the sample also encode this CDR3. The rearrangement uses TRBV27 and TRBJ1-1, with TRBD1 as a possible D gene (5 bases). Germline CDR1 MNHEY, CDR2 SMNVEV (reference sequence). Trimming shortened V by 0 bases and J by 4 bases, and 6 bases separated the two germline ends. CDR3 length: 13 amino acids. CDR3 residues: CASSLSRGTEAFF. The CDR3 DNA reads TGTGCCAGCAGTTTATCGAGGGGCACTGAAGCTTTCTTT.

This CDR3 reads CASSQPLNTEAFF. The DNA of the CDR3 is TGTGCCAGCAGCCAACCCTTGAACACTGAAGCTTTCTTT. V is TRBV11-2 and J is TRBJ1-1; D gene uncertain. V lost 5 bases and J lost 0, with 7 bases in between. Germline V CDR1 and CDR2: SGHAT, FQNNGV. The CDR3 has 13 amino acids.

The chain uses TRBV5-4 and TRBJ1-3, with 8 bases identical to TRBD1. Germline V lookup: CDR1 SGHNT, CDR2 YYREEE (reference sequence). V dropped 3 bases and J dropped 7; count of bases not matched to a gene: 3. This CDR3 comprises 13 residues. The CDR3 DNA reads TGTGCCAGCAGCTCGACAGGGGTGAACACCATATATTTT. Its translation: CASSSTGVNTIYF.

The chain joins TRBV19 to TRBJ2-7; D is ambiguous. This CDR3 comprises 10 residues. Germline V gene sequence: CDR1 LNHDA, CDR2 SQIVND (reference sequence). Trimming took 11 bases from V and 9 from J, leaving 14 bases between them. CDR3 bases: TGTGCCCTCACCCCTGCGGTGCAGTACTTC. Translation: CALTPAVQYF. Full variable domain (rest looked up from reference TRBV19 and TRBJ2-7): DGGITQSPKYLFRKEGQNVTLSCEQNLNHDAMYWYRQDPGQGLRLIYYSQIVNDFQKGDIAEGYSVSREKKESFPLTVTSAQKNPTAFYLCALTPAVQYFGPGTRLTVT.

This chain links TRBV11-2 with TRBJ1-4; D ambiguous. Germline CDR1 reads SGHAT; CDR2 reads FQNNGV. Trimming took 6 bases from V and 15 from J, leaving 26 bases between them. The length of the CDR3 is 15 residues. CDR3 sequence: CASSQNSPTAIPVFF. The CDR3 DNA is TGTGCCAGCAGTCAGAACAGCCCTACCGCAATCCCAGTGTTTTTT. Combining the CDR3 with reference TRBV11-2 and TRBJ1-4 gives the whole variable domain EAGVAQSPRYKIIEKRQSVAFWCNPISGHATLYWYQQILGQGPKLLIQFQNNGVVDDSQLPKDRFSAERLKGVDSTLKIQPAKLEDSAVYLCASSQNSPTAIPVFFGSGTQLSVL.

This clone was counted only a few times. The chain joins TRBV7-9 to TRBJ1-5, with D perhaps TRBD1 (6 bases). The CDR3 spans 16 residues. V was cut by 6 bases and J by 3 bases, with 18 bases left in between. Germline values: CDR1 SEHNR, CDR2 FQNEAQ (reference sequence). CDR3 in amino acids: CASSSNRVGDNQPQHF. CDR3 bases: TGTGCCAGCAGTTCCAACAGGGTAGGGGACAATCAGCCCCAGCATTTT.

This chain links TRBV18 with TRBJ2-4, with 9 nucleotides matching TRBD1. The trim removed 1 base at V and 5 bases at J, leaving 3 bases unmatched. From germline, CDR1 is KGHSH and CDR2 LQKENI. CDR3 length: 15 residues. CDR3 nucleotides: TGTGCCAGCTCACCACAAACAGGGGGCGAAAACATTCAGTACTTC. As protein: CASSPQTGGENIQYF.

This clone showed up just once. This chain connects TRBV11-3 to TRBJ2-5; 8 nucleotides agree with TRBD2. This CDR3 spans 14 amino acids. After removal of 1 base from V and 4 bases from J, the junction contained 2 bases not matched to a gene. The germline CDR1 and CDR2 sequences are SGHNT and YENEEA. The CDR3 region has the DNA TGTGCCAGCAGCTTAGGAGCGGGAGCAGAGACCCAGTACTTC. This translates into CASSLGAGAETQYF.